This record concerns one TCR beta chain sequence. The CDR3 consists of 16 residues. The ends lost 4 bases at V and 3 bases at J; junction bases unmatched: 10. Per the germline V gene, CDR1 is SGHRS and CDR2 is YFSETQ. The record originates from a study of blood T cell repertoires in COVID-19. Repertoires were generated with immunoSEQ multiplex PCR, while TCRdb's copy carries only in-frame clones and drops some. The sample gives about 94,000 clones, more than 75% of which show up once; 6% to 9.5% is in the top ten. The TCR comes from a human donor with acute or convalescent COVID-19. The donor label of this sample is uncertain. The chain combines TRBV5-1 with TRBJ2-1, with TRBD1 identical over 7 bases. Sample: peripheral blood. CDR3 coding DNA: TGCGCCAGCAGCCCCGGGACAGTCCCGATCTACAATGAGCAGTTCTTC. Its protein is CASSPGTVPIYNEQFF.